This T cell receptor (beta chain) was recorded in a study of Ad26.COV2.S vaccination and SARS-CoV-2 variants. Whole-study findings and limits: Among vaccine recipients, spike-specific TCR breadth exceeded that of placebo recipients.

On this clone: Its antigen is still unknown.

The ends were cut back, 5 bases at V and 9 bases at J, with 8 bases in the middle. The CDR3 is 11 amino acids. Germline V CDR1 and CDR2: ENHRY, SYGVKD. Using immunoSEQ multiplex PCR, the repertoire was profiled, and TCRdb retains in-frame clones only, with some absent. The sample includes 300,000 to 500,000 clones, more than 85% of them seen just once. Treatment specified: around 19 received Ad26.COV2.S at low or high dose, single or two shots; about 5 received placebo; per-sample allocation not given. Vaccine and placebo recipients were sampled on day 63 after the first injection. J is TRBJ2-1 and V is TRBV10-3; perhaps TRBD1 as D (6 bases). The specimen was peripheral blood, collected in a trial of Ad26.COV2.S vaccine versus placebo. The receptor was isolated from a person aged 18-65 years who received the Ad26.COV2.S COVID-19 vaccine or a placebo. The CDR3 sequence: CAISSRGEQFF. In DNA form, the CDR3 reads TGTGCCATCAGTTCCAGGGGTGAGCAGTTCTTC.